The 26 T cell receptor beta chains below were found in one sample sequenced in a study of human T cells and chemical hapten exposure. This sample's time point: pre-sensitization, week 0. Noted treatment: therapeutic diphenylcyclopropenone sensitization with weekly scalp DPC. MiXCR was run by TCRdb on the RACE reads, yielding one entry per CDR3 protein. Of around 100,000 distinct CDR3 sequences in the sample, about 10% are singletons; the top ten hold around 3.1%. Sequencing was performed on whole blood, taken in connection with sensitization to the hapten diphenylcyclopropenone (DPC). The receptors originated from a woman aged 55-69 years with alopecia areata. Some clones in this sample may be carry-over from other donors' samples.

The table lists this clonotype with many counts. The chain carries TRBV20-1 and TRBJ2-2, with D possibly being TRBD2 (6 bases). Trimming cost V 3 bases and J 3 bases, with 8 bases left between them. The CDR3 contains 13 residues. CDR1 and CDR2 from the germline V gene are DFQATT and SNEGSKA (reference sequence). As DNA, the CDR3 is TGCAGTGCTAGGGGAGGAGACACCGGGGAGCTGTTTTTT. Its protein product is CSARGGDTGELFF.

The genes are TRBV12-3 or TRBV12-4 and TRBJ2-7, with TRBD2 identical over 8 bases. The V segment lost 4 bases and the J segment 7 bases; nucleotides outside the gene matches: 12. The CDR3 length is 15 residues. The CDR3 protein is CASSSIIAGRGEQYF. The CDR3 DNA follows: TGTGCCAGCAGTTCGATAATAGCGGGGAGAGGAGAGCAGTACTTC.

This clonotype was counted many times. The V gene is TRBV5-1, the J gene TRBJ2-7; TRBD2 aligns across 8 bases. Germline assignment: CDR1 SGHRS and CDR2 YFSETQ. J gave up 2 bases and V 0 bases, and 4 bases lay outside the gene matches. The CDR3 is 15 residues long. The CDR3, as DNA: TGCGCCAGCAGCTTGGCTGGCGGGGGGCCCTACGAGCAGTACTTC. Amino acids: CASSLAGGGPYEQYF.

The table lists this clonotype with many counts. V is TRBV23-1 and J is TRBJ2-3; 9 nucleotides align to TRBD2. TRBV23-1 is an ORF; its function is uncertain. V lost 2 bases and J lost 0; bases outside the gene matches: 3. The CDR3 sequence is 16 residues long. The CDR3: CASSQGTSPSTDTQYF. CDR3 DNA: TGCGCCAGCAGTCAAGGGACTAGCCCTAGCACAGATACGCAGTATTTT.

This clonotype was counted many times. The chain combines TRBV7-9 with TRBJ2-3; tentative D call: TRBD1 (6 bases). The CDR3 contains 12 residues. Germline loops: CDR1 SEHNR, CDR2 FQNEAQ (reference sequence). Trimming took 6 bases from V and 8 from J, leaving 12 bases between them. CDR3 DNA sequence: TGTGCCAGCAGGGAAGAAGGGGGTACGCAGTATTTT. Protein: CASREEGGTQYF.

The chain joins TRBV5-1 to TRBJ1-4, with D hard to call. Germline V gene sequence: CDR1 SGHRS, CDR2 YFSETQ. Trimming removed 1 base from V and 3 bases from J, with 7 bases in between. This CDR3 comprises 14 residues. The CDR3 here is CASSLSSPNEKLFF. The CDR3 bases are TGCGCCAGCAGCTTGAGCAGCCCTAATGAAAAACTGTTTTTT.

A remark on this clonotype: A junction boundary mismatches the germline segment, possibly from a read error. The chain is built from TRBV20-1 and TRBJ1-2, with 11 bases matching TRBD1. The germline CDR1 and CDR2 sequences are DFQATT and SNEGSKA (reference sequence). This CDR3 comprises 13 residues. The CDR3 is CSGGQGATYSYTF. The CDR3 coding sequence is TGCAGTGGAGGACAGGGGGCTACCTATAGCTACACCTTC.

The V call is TRBV6-5, the J call TRBJ1-2; D is unclear. V was cut by 0 bases and J by 8 bases, with 16 bases left in between. Germline V gives CDR1 MNHEY, CDR2 SVGAGI. The CDR3 extends over 15 amino acids. The CDR3 protein is CASSYSSQGPHGYTF. The DNA of the CDR3 is TGTGCCAGCAGTTACTCGAGTCAAGGACCCCACGGCTACACCTTC.

Regarding this clonotype: A much larger clone lies a single base off, so this may be a read error. The chain joins TRBV12-3 or TRBV12-4 to TRBJ1-4; no clear D gene. V gave up 8 bases and J gave up 10 bases, with 11 bases separating them. This CDR3 has 11 amino acids. CDR3 in DNA: TGTGCCAGCTCTCGCGCCGTAAAACTGTTTTTT. Residues: CASSRAVKLFF.

This clonotype was seen at least ten times. The V gene is TRBV6-5, the J gene TRBJ1-2; perhaps TRBD1 as D (6 bases). The germline gives CDR1 MNHEY, CDR2 SVGAGI. CDR3 length equals 16 residues. V was shortened by 0 bases and J by 0 bases, with 11 bases between the two germline ends. The CDR3 DNA reads as TGTGCCAGCAGTTACTCTCATCGGACAGCTAACTATGGCTACACCTTC. It encodes CASSYSHRTANYGYTF.

This clonotype turned up a few times. This chain links TRBV7-9 with TRBJ1-2; D remains ambiguous. Germline lookup yields CDR1 SEHNR and CDR2 FQNEAQ (reference sequence). The CDR3 consists of 14 residues. Trimming cost V 1 base and J 0 bases, with 6 bases left between them. The CDR3 spells CASSLVAANYGYTF. The CDR3 bases are TGTGCCAGCAGCTTAGTGGCAGCTAACTATGGCTACACCTTC.

This clonotype was seen a handful of times. The rearrangement uses TRBV19 and TRBJ2-2, with 12 bases aligning to TRBD1. The germline V gene has CDR1 LNHDA and CDR2 SQIVND (reference sequence). Losses at the gene ends were 1 base for V and 10 bases for J; bases not matched to a gene: 4. The CDR3 contains 15 residues. In nucleotides, the CDR3 is TGTGCCAGTAGTATAGGGGACAGGGGGCCGGAGGAGCTGTTTTTT. Translated, it gives CASSIGDRGPEELFF.

DNA of the CDR3: TGCGCCAGCAGCTTAACTAGCCCCAATGCTGAGTATTTT. Residues: CASSLTSPNAEYF. The chain has TRBV5-1 and TRBJ2-3, with TRBD2 as a possible D gene (6 bases). The CDR3 covers 13 residues. V shed 2 bases and J shed 13 bases, with 17 bases lying between them. Germline V gives CDR1 SGHRS, CDR2 YFSETQ.

This clonotype was counted many times. The chain combines TRBV7-8 with TRBJ1-4; D may be TRBD1 (6 bases). V was trimmed by 1 base and J by 6 bases, leaving 12 bases between them. CDR1 is SGHVS and CDR2 is FQNEAQ in the germline V gene. The CDR3 has 15 amino acids. The CDR3 is CASSLGAQGYEKLFF. Here the CDR3 DNA reads TGTGCCAGCAGCTTAGGGGCACAGGGCTATGAAAAACTGTTTTTT.

The chain links TRBV5-8 to TRBJ1-1; no definite D call. The ends were cut back, 3 bases at V and 0 bases at J, with 6 bases in the middle. The CDR3 runs to 13 residues. Germline V gene lookup returns CDR1 SGHTS and CDR2 YDEGEE. The CDR3 here is CASSSDVNTEAFF. The DNA of the CDR3 is TGTGCCAGCAGCTCAGATGTGAACACTGAAGCTTTCTTT.

This clonotype showed up just a few times. The chain joins TRBV20-1 to TRBJ2-7; 8 positions match TRBD1. The CDR3 totals 13 residues. The germline gives CDR1 DFQATT, CDR2 SNEGSKA (reference sequence). The ends lost 6 bases at V and 6 bases at J; junction bases unmatched: 10. Here the CDR3 DNA reads TGCAGTGCGAAGACAGGGGAGGACTTCGAGCAGTACTTC. It translates to CSAKTGEDFEQYF.

This clonotype has a count of ten or more. This CDR3 is CASSLVGTEYEQYF. The DNA for the CDR3 is TGCGCCAGCAGCTTGGTAGGGACAGAATACGAGCAGTACTTC. The V and J genes are TRBV5-1 and TRBJ2-7, with 7 bases aligning to TRBD1. Germline V CDR1 and CDR2: SGHRS, YFSETQ. J was trimmed by 4 bases and V by 0 bases; bases with no gene match: 4. The CDR3 contains 14 residues.

The table lists this clonotype with a few counts. This chain connects TRBV7-8 to TRBJ2-2; unclear D gene. Germline V gives CDR1 SGHVS, CDR2 FQNEAQ. Trimming pared 2 bases from V and 0 bases from J, leaving 1 base between. This CDR3 comprises 13 residues. The CDR3 is CASSLSNTGELFF. CDR3 DNA: TGTGCCAGCAGCTTATCGAACACCGGGGAGCTGTTTTTT.

The chain uses TRBV6-5 and TRBJ1-2, with unresolved D. V lost 0 bases and J lost 4, with 12 bases in between. The CDR3 is 15 residues long. The germline V gene has CDR1 MNHEY and CDR2 SVGAGI. The DNA for the CDR3 is TGTGCCAGCAGTTACTCCGTTGAACAGATCTATGGCTACACCTTC. This encodes CASSYSVEQIYGYTF.

The sample holds a few counts of this clonotype. J is TRBJ2-2 and V is TRBV5-1; no definite D call. CDR1 and CDR2 from the germline V gene are SGHRS and YFSETQ. CDR3 length equals 12 residues. The V gene lost 6 bases and the J gene lost 5 bases, with 8 bases spanning the gap. CDR3 loop: CASKTGTGELFF. DNA of the CDR3: TGCGCCAGCAAAACCGGGACCGGGGAGCTGTTTTTT.

V is TRBV7-2 and J is TRBJ1-5, with a possible D match to TRBD1 (5 bases). Germline CDR1 reads SGHTA; CDR2 reads FQGNSA. The CDR3 has 15 amino acids. The V and J ends lost 4 bases and 5 bases respectively, with 15 bases between them. CDR3 residues: CASSSLGLTDQPQHF. The DNA for the CDR3 is TGTGCCAGCAGCTCCCTGGGACTGACTGATCAGCCCCAGCATTTT.

This clonotype has at least ten counts. The chain carries TRBV11-3 and TRBJ2-1, with 13 positions matching TRBD2. The CDR3 spans 16 residues. Germline trimming cut 4 bases from V and 8 bases from J; bases unmatched to any gene: 8. From germline, CDR1 is SGHNT and CDR2 YENEEA. CDR3 nucleotides: TGTGCCAGCAGCTCCACTAGCGGGGGGGCCTTTGATGAGCAGTTCTTC. This codes for CASSSTSGGAFDEQFF.

This clonotype came up a few times. This sequence joins TRBV18 and TRBJ1-1, with TRBD1 matching 7 bases. The germline CDR1 and CDR2 sequences are KGHSH and LQKENI. Unmatched junction bases numbered 4, after V lost 2 bases and J lost 4 bases. This CDR3 comprises 14 residues. CDR3 region: CASSPTQGGTEAFF. The CDR3 coding sequence is TGTGCCAGCTCACCAACCCAGGGGGGCACTGAAGCTTTCTTT.

This clonotype was counted a few times. The genes are TRBV6-5 and TRBJ1-3; D is uncertain. This CDR3 is built from 15 residues. V was clipped by 6 bases and J by 0 bases, with 12 bases between them. Germline CDR1 MNHEY, CDR2 SVGAGI. CDR3 loop: CASRSATLSGNTIYF. CDR3 nucleotides: TGTGCCAGCAGATCAGCAACCCTCTCTGGAAACACCATATATTTT.

Of note for this clonotype: Possible read error: a much larger clone is one base away. The genes are TRBV10-3 and TRBJ2-2, with 10 positions matching TRBD1. The CDR3 covers 17 residues. Germline V gene sequence: CDR1 ENHRY, CDR2 SYGVKD. In DNA, the CDR3 is TGTGCCATCAGTGTTTCCCCCGGACAGGGGGACACCGGGGAGCTGATTTTT. Translated: CAISVSPGQGDTGELIF.

This clonotype appeared many times. The rearrangement joins TRBV30 to TRBJ2-6; TRBD1 aligns across 8 bases. CDR1 and CDR2 from the germline V gene are GTSNPN and SVGIG (reference sequence). The CDR3 extends over 18 amino acids. With V trimmed by 8 bases and J by 0 bases, 15 bases remained unmatched. The CDR3 DNA reads as TGTGCCCGTAACGCTGACGGGACAGGCCTCTCTGGGGCCAACGTCCTGACTTTC. Its protein product is CARNADGTGLSGANVLTF.